The clone carrying this TCR beta chain was counted many times. Its target is not known. This entry belongs to a study of human T cells and chemical hapten exposure. Trimming cost V 3 bases and J 6 bases; bases outside gene matches: 1. Germline V CDR1 and CDR2: DFQATT, SNEGSKA (reference sequence). CDR3 length equals 12 residues. In the authors' workflow: The median was roughly 100,000 TCRs per sample, ranging 23,224 to 690,600. TCRdb processed the RACE reads anew with MiXCR; each CDR3 protein has one entry. TCRdb, not the authors, supplied the V and J calls. Altogether 350,000 to 450,000 distinct CDR3 sequences are present, approximately 5.1% being singletons, with the ten largest covering just over 2.5%. The study's findings and limits: Sensitization with DPC brought no change to TCRs above 1 in 1000 in frequency. All donors were alopecia patients, so their immunity may differ from that of healthy people.

Stated time point: pre-sensitization, week 0. Treatment defined: therapeutic diphenylcyclopropenone sensitization with weekly scalp DPC. RNA extraction used unfractionated whole blood as the source of total RNA. This TCR came from a woman aged 50 to 60 with alopecia areata. Some clones in this sample may be carry-over from other donors' samples. This chain joins TRBV20-1 and TRBJ2-2, with 7 bases lining up with TRBD2. The source was whole blood, collected in connection with sensitization to the hapten diphenylcyclopropenone (DPC). CDR3 nucleotide sequence: TGCAGTGCTAGTGGGGGGGCCGGGGAGCTGTTTTTT. Translating gives CSASGGAGELFF.